This T cell receptor beta chain was retrieved from a study of Ad26.COV2.S vaccination and SARS-CoV-2 variants (dated by TCRdb to 2020 to 2023). General notes on the study: Vaccine-arm donors came from COV1001, a multicentre, randomized, double-blind, placebo-controlled phase I-IIa trial of Ad26.COV2.S in healthy adults. TCRbeta repertoire sequencing was used to assess the specificity and breadth of SARS-CoV-2-reactive T cell receptors after Ad26.COV2.S vaccination. Trial participants were randomized into five groups of five, in which low-dose or high-dose Ad26.COV2.S was given once or twice, or placebo was given on both occasions. Investigators did not know the trial group allocation while performing experiments and assessing outcomes. Ad26.COV2.S was administered intramuscularly at 5 x 10^10 or 1 x 10^11 viral particles, either as a single shot or as two shots given 56 days apart. A total of 32 samples were included in the TCR-sequenced set, comprising approximately 20 Ad26.COV2.S vaccine recipients, 5 placebo recipients and 8 SARS-CoV-2 convalescent individuals.

At the junction V is shortened by 4 bases and J by 1 base, with 8 bases in between. CDR3 length: 15 amino acids, cysteine to phenylalanine. The kept DNA is CDR3 alone, 45 bases in frame from the first base. CDR1 and CDR2 are read off the germline V gene as SGHVS and FQNEAQ. Taken with the paper, the label for treatment or condition translates to: over 15 received Ad26.COV2.S at low or high dose, single or two shots; about 5 received placebo; per-sample allocation not given. For vaccine and placebo recipients, the sequenced repertoires came from samples collected on day 63 after the first injection. In Cohort 1b, fewer than 30 adults aged 18-55 years were enrolled at a single site in Boston, USA, between 29 July and 7 August 2020. As a vaccine, Ad26.COV2.S was a replication-incompetent adenovirus type 26 vector that expressed a prefusion-stabilized SARS-CoV-2 spike protein derived from the original Wuhan strain.

What the research found in general, with its limitations: Vaccine and placebo recipients had comparable non-spike TCR breadth, which fits with the vaccine containing only spike. Ad26.COV2.S recipients had higher spike-specific TCR breadth than placebo recipients (P = 0.0014). Comparing responses between vaccine doses or regimens was not something the study was powered to do. Substantial breadth of spike-specific CD8+ and CD4+ T cell responses was reported after vaccination. The authors noted that total T cell responses may have been underestimated by the TCR breadth and depth analyses.

The immunoSEQ Assay was the method used to sequence TCRbeta CDR3 regions. After extraction, genomic DNA underwent amplification by bias-controlled multiplex PCR, followed by high-throughput sequencing. The original methods were these. To quantify the absolute abundance of every unique TCRbeta CDR3 region, sequences were collapsed and filtered. Usable DNA was measured by amplifying reference genes present in all nucleated cells, and TCRbeta template counts were normalized to that usable DNA to estimate T cell fraction. Repertoire TCRs were annotated as SARS-CoV-2-specific by exact matching of V gene, CDR3 amino acid sequence and J gene to a known reactive TCR set. The reference SARS-CoV-2 TCR set was obtained from MIRA and was filtered for enrichment in COVID-19-positive ImmuneCODE repertoires, whereby public or cross-reactive TCRs were removed. Drawing on the MIRA antigens, annotated TCRs were analysed further at the level of specific ORF or position within ORF. Depth was the summed frequency of annotated unique rearrangements, while breadth was defined as annotated unique rearrangements over total unique productive rearrangements. Two-sided Wilcoxon rank-sum tests were used to compare TCR breadth between groups. TCRdb holds this immuneACCESS table with in-frame rearrangements only. Some clones are missing; in checked studies, unresolved V genes explain under half, and the rest has no known cause. The DNA was the basis for D and trimming; V, J and clone size are from that table. A total of some 390,000 clones appear in this sample, around nine tenths of them only once. The ten top clones hold 1.9% of the sample.

In regard to this clone: Its recognized antigen is unknown. Within one base of it there is no much larger clone, and no base qualities were kept.

The sample here was peripheral blood, taken in a trial of Ad26.COV2.S vaccine versus placebo. This receptor was obtained from a person between 18 and 65 years old who received the Ad26.COV2.S COVID-19 vaccine or a placebo. This chain joins TRBV7-8 to TRBJ1-6, with no D gene named confidently. The CDR3 loop reads CASSSFRSYNSPLHF. The sequence in DNA is TGTGCCAGCAGCTCCTTTCGGTCCTATAATTCACCCCTCCACTTT.